The 18 T cell receptor beta chains presented below share a single source sample, sequenced in a study of blood T cell repertoires in COVID-19. Method: immunoSEQ multiplex PCR; TCRdb's copy keeps in-frame clones and lacks some. The sample lists fewer than 200,000 clones; about 86% were seen once. Sequencing used peripheral blood. Source of these receptors: a man in his 70s with active or convalescent COVID-19.

The gene calls are TRBV5-1 and TRBJ2-5, with 7 bases lining up with TRBD1. V shed 0 bases and J 0 bases; nucleotides not matched to a gene: 11. This CDR3 is built from 18 residues. The V gene's germline CDR1 is SGHRS and CDR2 YFSETQ. The CDR3 region has the DNA TGCGCCAGCAGCTTGGAGACCGCCTGGGGGACAGACCAAGAGACCCAGTACTTC. Residues: CASSLETAWGTDQETQYF. Drawing the rest from reference TRBV5-1 and TRBJ2-5, the complete variable domain is KAGVTQTPRYLIKTRGQQVTLSCSPISGHRSVSWYQQTPGQGLQFLFEYFSETQRNKGNFPGRFSGRQFSNSRSEMNVSTLELGDSALYLCASSLETAWGTDQETQYFGPGTRLLVL.

This clone has only one observation. The chain joins TRBV10-3 to TRBJ2-3; D is possibly TRBD2 (5 bases). The CDR3 contains 18 residues. The V gene lost 0 bases and the J gene lost 3 bases, with 19 bases spanning the gap. Germline CDR1 and CDR2: ENHRY and SYGVKD. The DNA for the CDR3 is TGTGCCATCAGTGAGTCTGGAGCTAGCCCCACCACGACAGATACGCAGTATTTT. This sequence encodes CAISESGASPTTTDTQYF.

This clone came up once. The CDR3 region has the DNA TGTGCCAGTCGCGAGAATCGCAATCAGCCCCAGCATTTT. As protein: CASRENRNQPQHF. The rearrangement uses TRBV19 and TRBJ1-5; D gene unclear. The CDR3 loop spans 13 amino acids. Trimming pared 8 bases from V and 2 bases from J, leaving 10 bases between. CDR1 is LNHDA, CDR2 SQIVND, per germline (reference sequence).

This clone has just one count. The rearrangement joins TRBV6-2 or TRBV6-3 to TRBJ1-2, with D unresolved. Trimming pared 2 bases from V and 0 bases from J, leaving 10 bases between. This CDR3 region has 15 residues. Germline CDR1 and CDR2: MNHEY and SVGEGT. CDR3 DNA sequence: TGTGCCAGCAGTTACATTGGCGGAGCTAACTATGGCTACACCTTC. This gives the protein CASSYIGGANYGYTF.

J is TRBJ1-4 and V is TRBV20-1; possible D gene TRBD1, 5 bases. The CDR3 spans 13 residues. Germline V gene lookup returns CDR1 DFQATT and CDR2 SNEGSKA (reference sequence). CDR3 DNA: TGCAGCGCCAGTGACAGTTTAAATGAAAAACTGTTTTTT. Translation: CSASDSLNEKLFF.

This chain links TRBV5-1 with TRBJ2-7; possible D gene TRBD1, 6 bases. Trimming cost V 5 bases and J 1 base, with 7 bases left between them. The CDR3 loop spans 12 amino acids. Per the germline V gene, CDR1 is SGHRS and CDR2 is YFSETQ. The CDR3 nucleotides read TGCGCCAGCAGGGACAGTTCCTACGAGCAGTACTTC. Its protein is CASRDSSYEQYF.

The chain uses TRBV18 and TRBJ2-3; D possibly corresponds to TRBD1 (5 bases). The CDR3 loop spans 16 amino acids. Germline CDR1 reads KGHSH; CDR2 reads LQKENI. V lost 1 base to trimming and J lost 6 bases, with 17 bases between them. Here the CDR3 reads CASSPQNYRPLDTQYF. In nucleotides, the CDR3 is TGTGCCAGCTCACCACAAAATTACAGGCCGCTGGATACGCAGTATTTT.

This clone has ten or more counts. This chain links TRBV28 with TRBJ2-1; perhaps TRBD2 as D (5 bases). The V and J ends lost 4 bases and 5 bases respectively, with 15 bases between them. This CDR3 is built from 15 residues. Germline CDR1 reads MDHEN; CDR2 reads SYDVKM. The CDR3 spells CASSSTRPGHNEQFF. The CDR3 DNA reads as TGTGCCAGCAGTTCCACTAGGCCCGGCCACAATGAGCAGTTCTTC.

The V gene is TRBV7-3, the J gene TRBJ1-1; no reliable D call. The V gene lost 2 bases and the J gene lost 8 bases, with 15 bases spanning the gap. Per germline, CDR1 SGHTA and CDR2 FQGTGA. This CDR3 spans 14 amino acids. This chain's CDR3 is CASSLLRQAGEAFF. CDR3 nucleotide sequence: TGTGCCAGCAGCTTACTCCGCCAGGCAGGCGAAGCTTTCTTT.

The chain uses TRBV7-6 and TRBJ2-2; 8 bases align to TRBD1. CDR1 and CDR2 (germline): SGHVS, FNYEAQ. The CDR3 totals 15 residues. After removal of 3 bases from V and 7 bases from J, the junction contained 7 bases not matched to a gene. The CDR3 nucleotides are TGTGCCAGCAGCTTCGGACAGGGAGGAGTCGGGGAGCTGTTTTTT. Protein: CASSFGQGGVGELFF.

The chain has TRBV6-2 or TRBV6-3 and TRBJ1-5; the match to TRBD1 covers 7 bases. The germline V gene encodes CDR1 MNHEY and CDR2 SVGEGT. The CDR3 extends over 14 amino acids. V shed 4 bases, J shed 3 bases, and the junction held 3 bases outside the gene matches. The CDR3 DNA is TGTGCCAGCAGTTTCAGGGGGGACAATCAGCCCCAGCATTTT. Translation: CASSFRGDNQPQHF.

This clone was recorded a few times. The gene calls are TRBV3-1 (or the pseudogene TRBV3-2) and TRBJ1-1; D ambiguous. The CDR3 contains 11 residues. V lost 7 bases to trimming and J lost 12 bases, with 15 bases between them. Germline CDR1 LGHDT, CDR2 YNNKEL (reference sequence). The CDR3 DNA is TGTGCCAGCATCGGTCCCCGCGAAACTTTCTTT. Protein sequence: CASIGPRETFF.

The rearrangement uses TRBV3-1 (or the pseudogene TRBV3-2) and TRBJ1-2; a possible D gene is TRBD1 (5 bases). CDR1 is LGHDT, CDR2 YNNKEL, per germline (reference sequence). With 1 base removed from V and 6 bases from J, the gap between germline ends came to 9 bases. The CDR3 has 13 amino acids. The CDR3 region has the DNA TGTGCCAGCAGCCAAGGGGGGGAGGATGGCTACACCTTC. As protein: CASSQGGEDGYTF.

The V and J genes are TRBV7-2 and TRBJ1-1; the D gene is possibly TRBD1 (5 bases). The CDR3 length is 18 residues. Trimming left V 0 bases short and J 1 base short, with 18 bases between. Germline values: CDR1 SGHTA, CDR2 FQGNSA. CDR3: CASSLALQVLRGNTEAFF. DNA of the CDR3: TGTGCCAGCAGCTTAGCCTTACAGGTTCTAAGGGGGAACACTGAAGCTTTCTTT.

The chain is built from TRBV14 and TRBJ2-7, with 7 bases that match TRBD1. CDR1 SGHDN and CDR2 FVKESK come from the germline V gene. Trimming at V came to 0 bases and at J to 3 bases, leaving 2 bases not matched to a gene. This CDR3 region has 14 residues. CDR3 coding DNA: TGTGCCAGCAGCCAAGAGACAGGGAACTACGAGCAGTACTTC. Translating gives CASSQETGNYEQYF.

This clone was picked up many times. The CDR3 loop is CASSLLAGASYEQYF. CDR3 bases: TGTGCCAGCAGTTTACTGGCGGGGGCCTCCTACGAGCAGTACTTC. The chain has TRBV27 and TRBJ2-7; weak D call: TRBD2 (7 bases). CDR1 and CDR2 (germline): MNHEY, SMNVEV (reference sequence). V lost 2 bases to trimming and J lost 0 bases, with 11 bases between them. The CDR3 has 15 amino acids.

The chain combines TRBV15 with TRBJ1-2; TRBD1 aligns across 9 bases. V lost 1 base to trimming and J lost 4 bases; unmatched junction nucleotides: 4. There are 15 residues in the CDR3. Germline V CDR1 and CDR2: LNHNV, YYDKDF (reference sequence). The CDR3 DNA reads as TGTGCCACCAGCAGAGCACAGGGGGCGGGCTATGGCTACACCTTC. This gives the protein CATSRAQGAGYGYTF.

Of note for this clone: At one of its ends the junction is not consistent with the germline gene, which may arise from a read error. The chain couples TRBV4-3 to TRBJ1-2; the match to TRBD1 covers 8 bases. The germline CDR1 and CDR2 sequences are LGHNA and YSLEER. This CDR3 contains 13 residues. Here the CDR3 DNA reads TGCGCCAGCAGCCAGTACCGGGACAGGCCGCAAGTCTTC. This encodes CASSQYRDRPQVF.